This TCR beta chain was sequenced during a study of technical replicates of blood from a few donors. Germline CDR1 SGDLS, CDR2 YYNGEE. The CDR3 covers 17 residues. V lost 0 bases, J lost 2 bases, and 16 bases lay in between. TCRdb's copy holds only in-frame clones and misses some; the assay was immunoSEQ multiplex PCR. The profile shows roughly 64,000 clones, 70% to 90% of them singletons. This receptor was identified in a human donor in good health. Some clones in this sample may be carry-over from other donors' samples. The sequenced sample consisted of PBMCs. The chain links TRBV9 to TRBJ2-3; tentatively, D is TRBD2 (5 bases). The CDR3 nucleotides are TGTGCCAGCAGCGTAGAGGTGGGAGCCTTTACCACAGATACGCAGTATTTT. Amino acids: CASSVEVGAFTTDTQYF.